What follows are 9 T cell receptor beta chains derived from one specimen sequenced in a study of T-cell reconstitution after alpha-beta-depleted transplantation in children. This sample's TCRbeta library carried unique molecular identifier barcodes. TCRdb re-derived calls from the PCR reads in MiXCR, one entry per CDR3 protein. The sample contains 700,000 to 950,000 distinct CDR3 sequences, about 16% of which appear only once. This specimen consisted of PBMCs, mostly from graft donor cells, obtained 360 days after TCRalphabeta/CD19-depleted stem cell transplant. These receptors were collected from a male patient younger than 18 who had a stem cell transplant for acute lymphoblastic leukemia, so the T cells may come from the graft donor.

The gene calls are TRBV3-1 and TRBJ2-1; TRBD1 agrees at 7 bases. This CDR3 spans 15 amino acids. The germline V gene has CDR1 LGHDT and CDR2 YNNKEL (reference sequence). V lost 4 bases to trimming and J lost 2 bases; unmatched junction nucleotides: 5. In DNA, the CDR3 is TGTGCCAGCAGCCTTCACGGGACAGCCTACAATGAGCAGTTCTTC. Its translation is CASSLHGTAYNEQFF.

This clonotype occurred a few times. The chain uses TRBV27 and TRBJ2-5; no reliable D call. The germline V gene has CDR1 MNHEY and CDR2 SMNVEV (reference sequence). This CDR3 has 14 residues. V was pared by 4 bases and J by 2 bases, with 11 bases between. For the CDR3, the DNA is TGTGCCAGCAGTTCAGGCGGCGTACAAGAGACCCAGTACTTC. It is translated as CASSSGGVQETQYF.

Comments on this clonotype: At one boundary the junction diverges from the germline segment, which might be a read error. The V and J genes are TRBV3-1 and TRBJ2-3; 12 bases map to TRBD2. The CDR3 loop spans 18 amino acids. The germline gives CDR1 LGHDT, CDR2 YNNKEL (reference sequence). The CDR3 spells CACSQTTSGGPSTDTQYF. The CDR3 DNA reads TGTGCCTGCAGCCAAACCACTAGCGGGGGGCCTAGCACAGATACGCAGTATTTT.

There are a few counts of this clonotype. The rearrangement uses TRBV29-1 and TRBJ2-7; maybe TRBD1 (5 bases). The CDR3 consists of 13 residues. Germline values: CDR1 SQVTM, CDR2 ANQGSEA. Trimming pared 2 bases from V and 5 bases from J, leaving 13 bases between. CDR3 protein: CSVEKQGVDEQYF. DNA for the CDR3: TGCAGCGTTGAAAAGCAGGGTGTTGACGAGCAGTACTTC.

In this sample, this clonotype turned up a few times. The chain carries TRBV7-3 and TRBJ2-7; 7 nucleotides align to TRBD2. J lost 5 bases, V lost 2 bases, and 6 bases had no gene match. This CDR3 region has 14 residues. Germline values: CDR1 SGHTA, CDR2 FQGTGA. In DNA, the CDR3 is TGTGCCAGCAGCTTAGGCGGGAGTAACGACGAGCAGTACTTC. Its protein is CASSLGGSNDEQYF.

The sample holds a few counts of this clonotype. The chain couples TRBV2 to TRBJ2-7; the D is unclear. V shed 5 bases and J shed 0 bases, with 14 bases lying between them. There are 15 residues in the CDR3. Germline V gene data show CDR1 as SNHLY and CDR2 as FYNNEI. The CDR3 DNA reads as TGTGCCAGCAGTAGAGCTTCCGTCAGCTCCTACGAGCAGTACTTC. Protein: CASSRASVSSYEQYF. Full variable domain (outside the CDR3, taken from reference TRBV2 and TRBJ2-7): EPEVTQTPSHQVTQMGQEVILRCVPISNHLYFYWYRQILGQKVEFLVSFYNNEISEKSEIFDDQFSVERPDGSNFTLKIRSTKLEDSAMYFCASSRASVSSYEQYFGPGTRLTVT.

This clonotype was seen at least ten times. CDR3 sequence (DNA): TGCAGTGCTAGTGGGCTAGCGCCCATTGGGAATGAGCAGTTCTTC. Translated, it gives CSASGLAPIGNEQFF. V is TRBV20-1 and J is TRBJ2-1, with D possibly being TRBD2 (6 bases). Trimming left V 3 bases short and J 7 bases short, with 19 bases between. The length of the CDR3 is 15 residues. The germline CDR1 and CDR2 sequences are DFQATT and SNEGSKA (reference sequence).

This clonotype was counted only a few times. V and J are TRBV5-1 and TRBJ2-7, with 9 bases aligning to TRBD2. The germline CDR1 and CDR2 sequences are SGHRS and YFSETQ. The junction had 12 bases not matched to a gene; V was cut back by 7 bases and J by 1 base. The CDR3 is 16 amino acids. CDR3 protein: CASGELAGFGSYEQYF. The CDR3 DNA reads as TGCGCCAGCGGGGAGCTAGCGGGATTCGGGTCCTACGAGCAGTACTTC. Combining the CDR3 with reference TRBV5-1 and TRBJ2-7 gives the whole variable domain KAGVTQTPRYLIKTRGQQVTLSCSPISGHRSVSWYQQTPGQGLQFLFEYFSETQRNKGNFPGRFSGRQFSNSRSEMNVSTLELGDSALYLCASGELAGFGSYEQYFGPGTRLTVT.

This chain links TRBV5-1 with TRBJ2-7; 12 bases fit TRBD2. The CDR3 has 15 amino acids. Germline V gene data show CDR1 as SGHRS and CDR2 as YFSETQ. V was clipped by 1 base and J by 8 bases; unmatched bases: 7. The CDR3 nucleotides read TGCGCCAGCAGCTTGAGACTAGCGGGAGATTTTAAGCAGTACTTC. Translated, it gives CASSLRLAGDFKQYF.